This record looks at one T cell receptor beta chain sequence and its context. The specificity of this receptor is unknown. It has no much larger one-base neighbor in the sample; base qualities were not kept. This sample was taken from a study of CD8 T cells in Susac syndrome (dated by TCRdb to the late 2010s). With respect to the entire study: Of the Susac syndrome patients who were sequenced, eight or nine were in clinical remission while about six had clinically active disease. At blood withdrawal, Susac syndrome patients were therapy-naive, treated with corticosteroids (with IVIg additionally given to some), or treated with IVIg alone. Repertoire sequencing was used to test whether CD8+ T cell activation and differentiation in Susac syndrome was antigen driven.

The research as a whole found: In patients with Susac syndrome, the CD4+ T cell repertoire showed no detectable clonal expansion. The TCR sequencing and HLA analysis was acknowledged to have included a relatively small number of individuals.

Relative to germline, V is 3 bases shorter and J is 5 bases shorter, with 16 bases between their ends. Its CDR3 holds 15 amino acids, cysteine through phenylalanine. Only CDR3 DNA remains: 45 bases, in frame from the first base. Peripheral blood CD8+ and CD4+ T cells from healthy donors, Susac syndrome patients and multiple sclerosis patients were profiled using high-throughput TCR beta sequencing. The Susac syndrome patients fulfilled recently defined diagnostic criteria for either definite or probable disease. Bulk CD8+ and CD4+ T cells were purified by magnetic negative isolation, whereas CD8+ TEMRA cells were enriched by FACS. Blood was drawn into EDTA tubes, processed within 24 hours, and PBMCs were isolated by density gradient centrifugation. PBMCs intended for TCR sequencing were cryopreserved in liquid nitrogen and were subsequently thawed in a 37 degrees C water bath. The sorted or isolated CD4+, CD8+ and CD8+ TEMRA cells reached a purity of at least 90%.

RNA was extracted using the RNeasy kit, and about 0.45 to 1 ug of the RNA was reverse transcribed with random hexamers. The immunoSEQ multiplex PCR assay, covering 54 Vbeta and 13 Jbeta segments, was used to amplify TCR beta CDR3 regions. PCR amplification bias was corrected by using a synthetic template baseline for primer optimization and computational correction. The authors processed their data as follows. Reads were assigned to V, D and J genes according to IMGT and analyzed in immunoSEQ Analyzer, with only productive sequences retained. Clonality was calculated as one minus the Shannon entropy normalized by log2 of the number of productive unique sequences. Public and private clones were assessed among the 100 most prevalent clones of each patient and control. Clones were defined as Susac-specific when absent from the healthy and MS cohorts, from over a thousand published viral clones and from other ImmuneACCESS disease sequences. TCRdb cleaned the public reads at Q25 with fastp, built clones with MiXCR and kept in-frame beta chains. Rows matching on CDR3 protein sequence are summarized as one entry with the most common DNA and genes. The V and J calls follow TCRdb's processing rather than the paper's. This sample holds about 140,000 distinct CDR3 sequences; around 95% were observed only once. Around 0.15% of the sample goes to the ten largest clones.

The TCR sequence derives from a human donor with Susac syndrome. The sample comprised CD4+ T cells from PBMCs. The rearrangement combines TRBV12-3 or TRBV12-4 with TRBJ2-5; TRBD2 is a weak D gene call, 7 bases matching. For the CDR3, the sequence is CASSFRGALGETQYF. The sequenced DNA: TGTGCCAGCAGTTTTCGGGGGGCGTTAGGTGAGACCCAGTACTTC.